These 32 T cell receptor beta chains were sequenced from one sample in a study of control samples from healthy donors and cancer patients. TCRdb keeps only in-frame clones here, not all; method: immunoSEQ multiplex PCR. The sample carries more than 85,000 clones, 90% recorded once. The sample comprised blood. The source is a human donor in good health. The donor label of this sample is uncertain.

The J gene is TRBJ2-4, the V gene TRBV18; 11 nucleotides match TRBD2. Germline CDR1 is KGHSH and CDR2 is LQKENI. Unmatched junction bases numbered 5, after V lost 2 bases and J lost 5 bases. The CDR3 spans 16 residues. CDR3 region: CASSPVPGLAENIQYF. Written as DNA, the CDR3 is TGTGCCAGCTCACCAGTCCCGGGACTAGCGGAAAACATTCAGTACTTC.

This sequence joins TRBV12-3 or TRBV12-4 and TRBJ1-2, with 9 bases fitting TRBD1. With 6 bases clipped from V and 4 bases from J, the junction kept 3 bases outside the gene matches. The CDR3 length is 13 residues. The CDR3 DNA reads TGTGCCAGCAGGGGGGACAGGGCCTATGGCTACACCTTC. Its protein is CASRGDRAYGYTF.

The chain uses TRBV6-5 and TRBJ1-4; D remains unclear. The germline V gene encodes CDR1 MNHEY and CDR2 SVGAGI. CDR3 length: 14 amino acids. Trimming cost V 2 bases and J 8 bases, with 12 bases left between them. CDR3 region: CASSYGGKSEKLFF. Written as DNA, the CDR3 is TGTGCCAGCAGTTACGGAGGGAAATCGGAAAAACTGTTTTTT.

The chain uses TRBV3-1 (or the pseudogene TRBV3-2) and TRBJ2-7; 8 bases fit TRBD1. The CDR3 extends over 15 amino acids. Germline assignment: CDR1 LGHDT and CDR2 YNNKEL (reference sequence). Unmatched junction bases numbered 12, after V lost 4 bases and J lost 7 bases. The DNA of the CDR3 is TGTGCCAGCAGCCCGACAGGGGATCGGACATGGGAGCAGTACTTC. It is translated as CASSPTGDRTWEQYF.

V is TRBV3-1 (or the pseudogene TRBV3-2) and J is TRBJ1-1, with 7 bases identical to TRBD1. The trim removed 5 bases at V and 6 bases at J, leaving 3 bases unmatched. The CDR3 extends over 12 amino acids. CDR1 and CDR2 (germline): LGHDT, YNNKEL (reference sequence). In DNA form, the CDR3 reads TGTGCCAGCAGCTCAGGGGGAGCTGAAGCTTTCTTT. Protein product: CASSSGGAEAFF.

The CDR3 region is CASSLGQTSSYEQYF. CDR3 nucleotides: TGCGCCAGCAGCTTGGGGCAGACCTCTTCCTACGAGCAGTACTTC. The chain combines TRBV5-1 with TRBJ2-7; no clear D. Trimming removed 0 bases from V and 1 base from J, with 11 bases in between. Germline V lookup: CDR1 SGHRS, CDR2 YFSETQ. The CDR3 is 15 residues long. Supplemented by reference TRBV5-1 and TRBJ2-7, the full variable domain reads KAGVTQTPRYLIKTRGQQVTLSCSPISGHRSVSWYQQTPGQGLQFLFEYFSETQRNKGNFPGRFSGRQFSNSRSEMNVSTLELGDSALYLCASSLGQTSSYEQYFGPGTRLTVT.

This clone was counted once. The V and J genes are TRBV10-1 and TRBJ2-5; TRBD1 might be the D (6 bases). The V end was cut by 3 bases, the J end by 5 bases, with 13 bases between. The germline CDR1 and CDR2 sequences are WNHNN and SYGVQD (reference sequence). The CDR3 extends over 14 amino acids. The CDR3 DNA sequence: TGCGCCAGCAGTGAAACAGGGAAGATGGAGACCCAGTACTTC. Translation: CASSETGKMETQYF.

The gene calls are TRBV5-1 and TRBJ2-6; no definite D call. V dropped 4 bases and J dropped 4 bases, with 15 bases sitting between them. In germline, CDR1 is SGHRS, CDR2 YFSETQ. The CDR3 extends over 16 amino acids. This chain's CDR3 is CASSMRPVSGANVLTF. As DNA, the CDR3 is TGCGCCAGCAGCATGCGTCCAGTATCCGGGGCCAACGTCCTGACTTTC.

This rearrangement joins TRBV9 to TRBJ1-1, with TRBD1 as a possible D gene (5 bases). Germline CDR1 is SGDLS and CDR2 is YYNGEE. CDR3 length: 15 residues. V lost 0 bases and J lost 4, with 13 bases in between. CDR3 loop: CASSVGGGSSTEAFF. CDR3 coding DNA: TGTGCCAGCAGCGTAGGCGGGGGGAGTAGCACTGAAGCTTTCTTT. Full variable domain (outside the CDR3, taken from reference TRBV9 and TRBJ1-1): DSGVTQTPKHLITATGQRVTLRCSPRSGDLSVYWYQQSLDQGLQFLIQYYNGEERAKGNILERFSAQQFPDLHSELNLSSLELGDSALYFCASSVGGGSSTEAFFGQGTRLTVV.

The chain combines TRBV18 with TRBJ2-7, with D possibly TRBD1 on 5 matching bases. This CDR3 spans 15 amino acids. Looked up from germline, CDR1 is KGHSH and CDR2 is LQKENI. V shed 1 base and J shed 0 bases, with 10 bases lying between them. The CDR3 region has the DNA TGTGCCAGCTCACCACAGTCACAGGCCTCCTACGAGCAGTACTTC. Translating gives CASSPQSQASYEQYF. Combining the CDR3 with reference TRBV18 and TRBJ2-7 gives the whole variable domain NAGVMQNPRHLVRRRGQEARLRCSPMKGHSHVYWYRQLPEEGLKFMVYLQKENIIDESGMPKERFSAEFPKEGPSILRIQQVVRGDSAAYFCASSPQSQASYEQYFGPGTRLTVT.

The V call is TRBV24-1, the J call TRBJ1-4; the match to TRBD1 covers 9 bases. CDR1 is KGHDR and CDR2 is SFDVKD in the germline V gene. This CDR3 comprises 16 residues. V gave up 2 bases and J gave up 8 bases; unmatched junction bases: 8. The CDR3 protein is CATSDSADRGNEKLFF. The CDR3 DNA reads TGTGCCACCAGTGATTCCGCGGACAGGGGAAACGAAAAACTGTTTTTT.

The chain combines TRBV4-1 with TRBJ1-2; D remains ambiguous. Germline V gene sequence: CDR1 MGHRA, CDR2 YSYEKL. Trimming stripped 0 bases from V and 3 bases from J, with 14 bases between. This CDR3 is 16 amino acids long. The CDR3 DNA sequence: TGCGCCAGCAGCCAAGAGGAGGCTCGCCGAGACTATGGCTACACCTTC. Its translation is CASSQEEARRDYGYTF.

This clone was observed once. The chain uses TRBV5-1 and TRBJ1-4, with 7 bases lining up with TRBD1. Unmatched junction bases numbered 6, after V lost 4 bases and J lost 3 bases. Germline CDR1 is SGHRS and CDR2 is YFSETQ. The CDR3 spans 15 residues. The CDR3 nucleotides are TGCGCCAGCAGCCTCGGACAGGTGGCTAATGAAAAACTGTTTTTT. It specifies CASSLGQVANEKLFF.

This clone was seen just once. This chain connects TRBV7-8 to TRBJ1-2; 9 nucleotides align to TRBD1. V lost 4 bases to trimming and J lost 8 bases; unmatched junction nucleotides: 8. The germline gives CDR1 SGHVS, CDR2 FQNEAQ. This CDR3 is 14 amino acids long. DNA for the CDR3: TGTGCCAGCAGCTCCCAACAGGGGGCAAGCGGCTACACCTTC. Translated: CASSSQQGASGYTF.

The CDR3 bases are TGTGCCACCAGTGACACTAACTATGGCTACACCTTC. Translation gives CATSDTNYGYTF. V and J are TRBV24-1 and TRBJ1-2, with D unclear. The CDR3 length is 12 residues. Germline V gene sequence: CDR1 KGHDR, CDR2 SFDVKD. Trimming stripped 4 bases from V and 0 bases from J, with 2 bases between.

The J gene is TRBJ2-1, the V gene TRBV2; 10 bases are a match to TRBD2. Germline loops: CDR1 SNHLY, CDR2 FYNNEI. J was trimmed by 0 bases and V by 11 bases; bases with no gene match: 16. The length of the CDR3 is 18 residues. CDR3 region: CALVGASGGISSYNEQFF. The CDR3 nucleotides are TGTGCCCTAGTGGGGGCTAGCGGGGGCATTAGCTCCTACAATGAGCAGTTCTTC.

The chain is built from TRBV18 and TRBJ2-7; the match to TRBD2 covers 11 bases. The CDR3 covers 16 residues. V lost 5 bases to trimming and J lost 7 bases; unmatched junction nucleotides: 13. Germline-derived CDR1 and CDR2 are KGHSH and LQKENI. The CDR3 protein is CASSTGQASGGSEQYF. CDR3 nucleotides: TGTGCCAGCTCAACCGGGCAGGCTAGCGGGGGGAGTGAGCAGTACTTC.

The rearrangement uses TRBV19 and TRBJ1-1; tentative D call: TRBD1 (6 bases). The CDR3 has 15 residues. Germline assignment: CDR1 LNHDA and CDR2 SQIVND (reference sequence). Trimming stripped 5 bases from V and 1 base from J, with 14 bases between. In nucleotides, the CDR3 is TGTGCCAGTAGTCTCGGAAGGGACACGAACACTGAAGCTTTCTTT. It codes for CASSLGRDTNTEAFF.

V gene TRBV20-1 combines with J gene TRBJ1-6; D not resolved. From germline, CDR1 is DFQATT and CDR2 SNEGSKA (reference sequence). The V end was cut by 3 bases, the J end by 7 bases, with 13 bases between. The CDR3 length is 14 residues. As DNA, the CDR3 is TGCAGTGCTAGTAGGGCAGGTGTGAATTCACCCCTCCACTTT. It yields the protein CSASRAGVNSPLHF.

This rearrangement joins TRBV9 to TRBJ1-2; unclear D gene. This CDR3 has 16 amino acids. Germline assignment: CDR1 SGDLS and CDR2 YYNGEE. V shed 3 bases and J shed 3 bases, with 18 bases lying between them. CDR3 nucleotides: TGTGCCAGCAGCGCGTCCCGCGGTCCCAGATACTATGGCTACACCTTC. Its translation is CASSASRGPRYYGYTF.

The chain is built from TRBV29-1 and TRBJ1-2; D may be TRBD1 (5 bases). V dropped 7 bases and J dropped 2 bases, with 11 bases sitting between them. CDR1 and CDR2 from the germline V gene are SQVTM and ANQGSEA. The CDR3 spans 12 residues. The CDR3: CSAEGDNYGYTF. CDR3 DNA: TGCAGCGCCGAAGGGGACAACTATGGCTACACCTTC.

V gene TRBV6-6 combines with J gene TRBJ2-1; D is possibly TRBD1 (5 bases). Germline V CDR1 and CDR2: MNHNY, SVGAGI (reference sequence). This CDR3 spans 13 amino acids. V was trimmed by 0 bases and J by 8 bases, leaving 8 bases between them. The CDR3 protein is CASSYSSRDEQFF. CDR3 DNA sequence: TGTGCCAGCAGTTACTCGAGCAGGGATGAGCAGTTCTTC.

This sequence joins TRBV29-1 and TRBJ1-4; no clear D gene. The CDR3 runs 14 residues. From germline, CDR1 is SQVTM and CDR2 ANQGSEA. V was shortened by 1 base and J by 7 bases, with 13 bases between the two germline ends. The CDR3 bases are TGCAGCGTTGAAGTAAACGCCGGCGGTGAAAAACTGTTTTTT. It translates to CSVEVNAGGEKLFF. The entire variable domain, with the rest obtained from reference TRBV29-1 and TRBJ1-4, is as follows: SAVISQKPSRDICQRGTSLTIQCQVDSQVTMMFWYRQQPGQSLTLIATANQGSEATYESGFVIDKFPISRPNLTFSTLTVSNMSPEDSSIYLCSVEVNAGGEKLFFGSGTQLSVL.

The genes are TRBV7-9 and TRBJ1-2; 11 positions agree with TRBD1. The CDR3 has 15 residues. The V gene's germline CDR1 is SEHNR and CDR2 FQNEAQ (reference sequence). With V trimmed by 5 bases and J by 3 bases, 5 bases remained unmatched. The CDR3 coding sequence is TGTGCCAGCAGCCTGGACAGGGGGCACGACTATGGCTACACCTTC. This codes for CASSLDRGHDYGYTF. Filled out from reference TRBV7-9 and TRBJ1-2, the complete variable domain reads DTGVSQNPRHKITKRGQNVTFRCDPISEHNRLYWYRQTLGQGPEFLTYFQNEAQLEKSRLLSDRFSAERPKGSFSTLEIQRTEQGDSAMYLCASSLDRGHDYGYTFGSGTRLTVV.

The chain uses TRBV7-9 and TRBJ1-1; 9 nucleotides match TRBD1. Germline V gene data show CDR1 as SEHNR and CDR2 as FQNEAQ (reference sequence). The CDR3 is made up of 15 amino acids. Unmatched junction bases numbered 7, after V lost 3 bases and J lost 5 bases. The CDR3 region has the DNA TGTGCCAGCAGCTTGGGGGACAGGGCGAAGACTGAAGCTTTCTTT. This encodes CASSLGDRAKTEAFF.

The genes are TRBV27 and TRBJ1-1; TRBD1 is a possible D gene (6 bases). Germline V gene sequence: CDR1 MNHEY, CDR2 SMNVEV (reference sequence). CDR3 length: 13 amino acids. With 4 bases removed from V and 7 bases from J, the gap between germline ends came to 13 bases. The CDR3 DNA is TGTGCCAGCAGTTCTCGGGCCAGGGGTGAAGCTTTCTTT. Its protein is CASSSRARGEAFF.

This clone has just one count. This chain joins TRBV11-2 and TRBJ2-7, with 11 positions matching TRBD2. The CDR3 runs 14 residues. J lost 3 bases, V lost 5 bases, and 3 bases had no gene match. CDR1 SGHAT and CDR2 FQNNGV come from the germline V gene. Here the CDR3 DNA reads TGTGCCAGCAGCATGACTAGCGGGGTCTACGAGCAGTACTTC. Protein sequence: CASSMTSGVYEQYF. The variable domain in full, completed from reference TRBV11-2 and TRBJ2-7, reads EAGVAQSPRYKIIEKRQSVAFWCNPISGHATLYWYQQILGQGPKLLIQFQNNGVVDDSQLPKDRFSAERLKGVDSTLKIQPAKLEDSAVYLCASSMTSGVYEQYFGPGTRLTVT.

The rearrangement links TRBV5-5 to TRBJ2-3; the match to TRBD1 covers 7 bases. The CDR3 sequence is 17 residues long. Germline V CDR1 and CDR2: SGHKS, YYEKEE (reference sequence). Unmatched junction bases numbered 9, after V lost 0 bases and J lost 2 bases. CDR3 loop: CASSLVTGRFHTDTQYF. CDR3 DNA sequence: TGTGCCAGCAGCTTGGTGACAGGGAGATTTCACACAGATACGCAGTATTTT.

Note on this clone: An end of the junction does not agree with germline; a read error may underlie this. The chain is built from TRBV10-3 and TRBJ1-5, with a tentative D call TRBD1 (6 bases). Germline V CDR1 and CDR2: ENHRY, SYGVKD. This CDR3 comprises 18 residues. The CDR3 nucleotides are TGTGCCGTCAGTGAAGGGGCAGGGACGGCTAGGGGGAATCAGCCCCAGCATTTT. Its translation is CAVSEGAGTARGNQPQHF.

The rearrangement links TRBV29-1 to TRBJ1-2; D uncertain. Germline V CDR1 and CDR2: SQVTM, ANQGSEA. CDR3 length: 13 residues. The V end lost 2 bases, the J end lost 1 base, and 8 bases lay between the germline ends. Here the CDR3 reads CSVEPDGNYGYTF. As DNA, the CDR3 is TGCAGCGTTGAACCCGACGGTAACTATGGCTACACCTTC.

The V call is TRBV10-3, the J call TRBJ1-1; 7 positions match TRBD1. This CDR3 comprises 16 residues. J was trimmed by 1 base and V by 7 bases; bases with no gene match: 12. Germline V gene data show CDR1 as ENHRY and CDR2 as SYGVKD. CDR3 loop: CAITGTAGGTNTEAFF. CDR3 sequence (DNA): TGTGCCATCACTGGGACAGCCGGAGGGACGAACACTGAAGCTTTCTTT.

CDR3 DNA sequence: TGCAGTGCTAGTGGGGGGGGCCGAGAGACCCAGTACTTC. Protein sequence: CSASGGGRETQYF. The V call is TRBV20-1, the J call TRBJ2-5, with D possibly TRBD2 on 7 matching bases. The CDR3 is made up of 13 amino acids. The germline V gene has CDR1 DFQATT and CDR2 SNEGSKA (reference sequence). V dropped 3 bases and J dropped 4 bases, with 12 bases sitting between them.